A single sample is the source of the 4 T cell receptor beta chains below, sequenced in a study of T-cell reconstitution after alpha-beta-depleted transplantation in children. For TCRbeta, the library was prepared with unique molecular identifiers. TCRdb re-called the PCR reads through MiXCR, storing one row per CDR3 protein. This table has hundreds of thousands of distinct CDR3 sequences, around an eighth appearing once. The sequencing here drew on PBMCs from the stem cell graft donor, taken from the stem cell graft. The receptors stem from a human donor who donated a stem cell graft to a child with combined immunodeficiency.

The sample holds a few counts of this clonotype. CDR3 in DNA: TGTGCCAGCAGCCCTGGGACAGGGTCCGGGGAGCTGTTTTTT. Its translation is CASSPGTGSGELFF. The gene calls are TRBV7-2 and TRBJ2-2, with 9 bases lining up with TRBD1. The CDR3 has 14 amino acids. CDR1 SGHTA and CDR2 FQGNSA come from the germline V gene. J lost 6 bases, V lost 5 bases, and 4 bases had no gene match. Using reference TRBV7-2 and TRBJ2-2 for the parts outside the CDR3, the full variable domain is GAGVSQSPSNKVTEKGKDVELRCDPISGHTALYWYRQSLGQGLEFLIYFQGNSAPDKSGLPSDRFSAERTGGSVSTLTIQRTQQEDSAVYLCASSPGTGSGELFFGEGSRLTVL.

This chain joins TRBV7-8 and TRBJ2-3; no definite D call. CDR3 size: 13 residues. Trimming took off 5 bases at V and 2 bases at J, with 8 bases between the two ends. CDR1 is SGHVS, CDR2 FQNEAQ, per germline. DNA of the CDR3: TGTGCCAGCAGCAGCCGGTACACAGATACGCAGTATTTT. Translating gives CASSSRYTDTQYF.

This clonotype was observed a few times. The rearrangement links TRBV28 to TRBJ1-2, with D unresolved. V was clipped by 6 bases and J by 4 bases, with 9 bases between them. Germline CDR1 MDHEN, CDR2 SYDVKM. The CDR3 extends over 12 amino acids. The CDR3 spells CASSDTVYGYTF. The CDR3 nucleotides are TGTGCCAGCAGCGACACGGTCTATGGCTACACCTTC.

In its sample, this clonotype was seen a few times. The V call is TRBV12-3 or TRBV12-4, the J call TRBJ2-1, with D hard to call. Trimming took off 8 bases at V and 6 bases at J, with 14 bases between the two ends. The CDR3 has 13 residues. The CDR3 DNA reads as TGTGCCAGCTCCCACGGGCTGGGCAATGAGCAGTTCTTC. Translated: CASSHGLGNEQFF.